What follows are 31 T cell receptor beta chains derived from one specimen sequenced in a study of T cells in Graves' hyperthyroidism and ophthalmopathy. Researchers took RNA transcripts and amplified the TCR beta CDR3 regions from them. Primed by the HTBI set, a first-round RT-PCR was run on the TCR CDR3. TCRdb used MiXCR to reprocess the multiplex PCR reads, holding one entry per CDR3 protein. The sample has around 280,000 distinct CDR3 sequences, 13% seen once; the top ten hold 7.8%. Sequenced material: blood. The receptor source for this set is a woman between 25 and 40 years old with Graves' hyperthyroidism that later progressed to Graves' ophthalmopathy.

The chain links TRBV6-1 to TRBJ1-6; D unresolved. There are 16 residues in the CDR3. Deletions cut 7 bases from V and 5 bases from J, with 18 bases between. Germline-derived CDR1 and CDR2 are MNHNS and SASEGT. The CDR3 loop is CASTHRLGNNNSPLHF. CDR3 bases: TGTGCCAGCACTCACCGTTTGGGAAATAATAATTCACCCCTCCACTTT.

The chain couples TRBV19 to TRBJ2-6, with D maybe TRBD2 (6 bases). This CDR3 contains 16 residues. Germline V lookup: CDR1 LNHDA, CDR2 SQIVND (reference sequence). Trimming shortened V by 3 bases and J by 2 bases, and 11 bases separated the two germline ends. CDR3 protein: CASSIDAGTGANVLTF. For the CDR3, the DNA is TGTGCCAGTAGTATCGACGCGGGGACTGGGGCCAACGTCCTGACTTTC.

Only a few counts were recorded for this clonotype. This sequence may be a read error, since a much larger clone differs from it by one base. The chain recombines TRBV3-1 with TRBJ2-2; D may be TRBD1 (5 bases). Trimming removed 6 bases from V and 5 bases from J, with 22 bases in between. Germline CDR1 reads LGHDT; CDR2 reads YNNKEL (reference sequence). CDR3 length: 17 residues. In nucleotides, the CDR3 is TGTGCCAGCAGTCCCCGGACAAGGGCACTTGGGACCGGGGAGCTGTTTTTT. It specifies CASSPRTRALGTGELFF.

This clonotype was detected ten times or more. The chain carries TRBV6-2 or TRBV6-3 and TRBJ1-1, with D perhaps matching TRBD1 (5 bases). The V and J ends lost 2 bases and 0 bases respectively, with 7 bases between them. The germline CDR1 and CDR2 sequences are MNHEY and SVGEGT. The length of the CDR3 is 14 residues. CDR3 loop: CASSYQGMNTEAFF. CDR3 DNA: TGTGCCAGCAGTTACCAGGGTATGAACACTGAAGCTTTCTTT.

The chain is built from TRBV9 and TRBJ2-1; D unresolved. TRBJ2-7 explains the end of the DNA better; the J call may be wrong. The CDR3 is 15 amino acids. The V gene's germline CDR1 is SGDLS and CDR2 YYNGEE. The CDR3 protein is CASSVDPASYNEQYF. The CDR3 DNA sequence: TGTGCCAGCAGCGTAGACCCCGCATCCTACAATGAGCAGTACTTC.

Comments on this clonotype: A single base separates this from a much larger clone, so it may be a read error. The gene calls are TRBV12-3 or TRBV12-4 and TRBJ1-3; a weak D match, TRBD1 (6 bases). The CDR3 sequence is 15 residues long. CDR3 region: CASSPGQSSGSTIYF. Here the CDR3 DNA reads TGTGCCAGCAGCCCCGGACAGAGCTCTGGAAGCACCATATATTTT.

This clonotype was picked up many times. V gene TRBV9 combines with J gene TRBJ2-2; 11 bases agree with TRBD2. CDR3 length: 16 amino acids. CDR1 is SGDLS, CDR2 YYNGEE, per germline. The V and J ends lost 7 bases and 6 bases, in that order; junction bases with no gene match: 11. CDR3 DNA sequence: TGTGCCAGCGGACCAACTTTAGCGGGAGGGCCCGGGGAGCTGTTTTTT. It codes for CASGPTLAGGPGELFF.

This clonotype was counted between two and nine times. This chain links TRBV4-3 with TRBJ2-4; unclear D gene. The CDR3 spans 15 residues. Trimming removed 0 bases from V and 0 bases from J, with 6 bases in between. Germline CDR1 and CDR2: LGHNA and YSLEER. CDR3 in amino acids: CASSQEGLAKNIQYF. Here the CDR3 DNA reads TGCGCCAGCAGCCAAGAGGGATTAGCCAAAAACATTCAGTACTTC.

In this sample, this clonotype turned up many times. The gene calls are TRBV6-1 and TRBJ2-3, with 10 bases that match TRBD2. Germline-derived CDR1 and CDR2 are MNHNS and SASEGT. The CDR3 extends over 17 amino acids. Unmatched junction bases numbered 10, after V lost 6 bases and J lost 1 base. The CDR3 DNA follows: TGTGCCAGCAGCGTGCTTACCGGGACTAGCGGCACAGATACGCAGTATTTT. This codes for CASSVLTGTSGTDTQYF.

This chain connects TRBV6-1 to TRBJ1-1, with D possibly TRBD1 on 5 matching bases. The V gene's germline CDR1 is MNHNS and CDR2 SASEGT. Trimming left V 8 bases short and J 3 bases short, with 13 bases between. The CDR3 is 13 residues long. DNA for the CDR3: TGTGCCAGCTGTCCTGGGGGGGACACTGAAGCTTTCTTT. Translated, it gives CASCPGGDTEAFF.

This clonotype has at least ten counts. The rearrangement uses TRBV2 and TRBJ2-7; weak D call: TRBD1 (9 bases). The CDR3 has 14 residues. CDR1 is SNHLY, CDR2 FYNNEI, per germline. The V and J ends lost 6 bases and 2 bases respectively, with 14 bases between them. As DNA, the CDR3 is TGTGCCAGCAGGGGACAGGGACTAGCCTACGAGCAGTACTTC. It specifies CASRGQGLAYEQYF.

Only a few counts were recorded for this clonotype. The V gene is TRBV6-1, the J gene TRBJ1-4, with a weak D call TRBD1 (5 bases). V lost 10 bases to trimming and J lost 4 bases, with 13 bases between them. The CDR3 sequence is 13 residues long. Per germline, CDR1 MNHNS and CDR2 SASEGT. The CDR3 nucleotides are TGTGCCACCTATAAAAGGGGTAATGAAAAACTGTTTTTT. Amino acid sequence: CATYKRGNEKLFF.

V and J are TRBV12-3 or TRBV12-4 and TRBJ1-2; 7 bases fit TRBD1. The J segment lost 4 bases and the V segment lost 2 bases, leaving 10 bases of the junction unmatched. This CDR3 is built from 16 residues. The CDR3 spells CASSLRARGSFYGYTF. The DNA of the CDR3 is TGTGCCAGCAGTTTAAGGGCCAGGGGGTCCTTCTATGGCTACACCTTC.

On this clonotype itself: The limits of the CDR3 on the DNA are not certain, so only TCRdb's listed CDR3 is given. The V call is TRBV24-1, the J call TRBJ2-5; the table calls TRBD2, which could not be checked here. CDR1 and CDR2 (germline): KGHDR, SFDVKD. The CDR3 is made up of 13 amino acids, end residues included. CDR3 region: CATSAVGRGTQCF.

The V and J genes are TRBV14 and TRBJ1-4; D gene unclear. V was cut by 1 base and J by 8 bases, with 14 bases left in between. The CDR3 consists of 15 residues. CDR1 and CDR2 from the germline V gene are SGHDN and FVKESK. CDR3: CASSQVSLKGEKLFF. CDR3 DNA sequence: TGTGCCAGCAGCCAAGTAAGCCTGAAGGGCGAAAAACTGTTTTTT.

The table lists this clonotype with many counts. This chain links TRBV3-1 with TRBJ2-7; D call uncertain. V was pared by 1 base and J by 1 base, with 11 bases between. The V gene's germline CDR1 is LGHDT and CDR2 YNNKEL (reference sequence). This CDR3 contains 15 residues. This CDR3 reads CASSQVSHGSYEQYF. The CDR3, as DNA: TGTGCCAGCAGCCAAGTATCCCACGGATCCTACGAGCAGTACTTC.

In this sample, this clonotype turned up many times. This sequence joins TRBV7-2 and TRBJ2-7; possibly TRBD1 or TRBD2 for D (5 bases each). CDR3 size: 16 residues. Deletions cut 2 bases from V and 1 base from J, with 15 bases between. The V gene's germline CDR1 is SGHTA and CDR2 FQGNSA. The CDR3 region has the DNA TGTGCCAGCAGCTTACTGGGACCGGGGCCTTCCTACGAGCAGTACTTC. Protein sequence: CASSLLGPGPSYEQYF.

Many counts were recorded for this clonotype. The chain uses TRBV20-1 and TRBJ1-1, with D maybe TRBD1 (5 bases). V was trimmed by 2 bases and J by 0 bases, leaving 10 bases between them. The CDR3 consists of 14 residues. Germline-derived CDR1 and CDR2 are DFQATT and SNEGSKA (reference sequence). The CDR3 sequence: CSARPDSLNTEAFF. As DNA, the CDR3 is TGCAGTGCTAGACCCGACAGTCTGAACACTGAAGCTTTCTTT.

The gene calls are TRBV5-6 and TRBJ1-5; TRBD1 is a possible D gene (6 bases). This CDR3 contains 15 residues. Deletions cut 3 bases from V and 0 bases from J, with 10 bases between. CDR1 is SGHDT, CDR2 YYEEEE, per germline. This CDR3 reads CASSSRQVSNQPQHF. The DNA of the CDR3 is TGTGCCAGCAGCTCGAGACAGGTTAGCAATCAGCCCCAGCATTTT.

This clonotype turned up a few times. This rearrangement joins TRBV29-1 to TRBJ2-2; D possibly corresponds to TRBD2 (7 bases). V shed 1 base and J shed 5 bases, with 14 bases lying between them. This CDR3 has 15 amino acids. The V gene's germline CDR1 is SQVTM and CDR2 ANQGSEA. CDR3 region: CSVEAGGAETGELFF. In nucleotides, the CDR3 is TGCAGCGTTGAAGCTGGGGGGGCAGAAACCGGGGAGCTGTTTTTT.

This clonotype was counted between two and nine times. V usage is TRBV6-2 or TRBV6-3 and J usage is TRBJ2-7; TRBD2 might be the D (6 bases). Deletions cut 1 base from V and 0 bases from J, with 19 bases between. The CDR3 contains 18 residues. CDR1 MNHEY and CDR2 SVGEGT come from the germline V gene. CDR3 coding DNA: TGTGCCAGCAGTTACTATCCCGCGGGGCTAGCGATCTCCTACGAGCAGTACTTC. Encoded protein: CASSYYPAGLAISYEQYF.

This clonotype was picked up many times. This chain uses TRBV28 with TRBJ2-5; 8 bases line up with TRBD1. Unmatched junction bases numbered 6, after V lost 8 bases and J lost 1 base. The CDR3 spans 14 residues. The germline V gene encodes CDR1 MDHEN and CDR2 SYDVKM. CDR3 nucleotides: TGTGCCAGCCGCGCACAGGGGGTCCAAGAGACCCAGTACTTC. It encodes CASRAQGVQETQYF. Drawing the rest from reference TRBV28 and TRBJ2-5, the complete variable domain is DVKVTQSSRYLVKRTGEKVFLECVQDMDHENMFWYRQDPGLGLRLIYFSYDVKMKEKGDIPEGYSVSREKKERFSLILESASTNQTSMYLCASRAQGVQETQYFGPGTRLLVL.

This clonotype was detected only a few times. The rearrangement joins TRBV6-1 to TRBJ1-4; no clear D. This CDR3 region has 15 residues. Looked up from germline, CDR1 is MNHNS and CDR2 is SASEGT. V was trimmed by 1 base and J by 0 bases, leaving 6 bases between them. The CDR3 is CASSEVGATNEKLFF. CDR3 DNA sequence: TGTGCCAGCAGTGAAGTCGGGGCAACTAATGAAAAACTGTTTTTT.

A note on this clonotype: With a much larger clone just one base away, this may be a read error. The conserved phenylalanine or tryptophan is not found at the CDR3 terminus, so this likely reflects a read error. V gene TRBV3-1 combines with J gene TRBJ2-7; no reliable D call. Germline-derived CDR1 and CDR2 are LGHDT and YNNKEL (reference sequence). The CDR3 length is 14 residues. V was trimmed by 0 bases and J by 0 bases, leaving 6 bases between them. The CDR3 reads CASSQDPFSYEQYS. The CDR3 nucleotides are TGTGCCAGCAGCCAAGATCCTTTCTCCTACGAGCAGTACTCC.

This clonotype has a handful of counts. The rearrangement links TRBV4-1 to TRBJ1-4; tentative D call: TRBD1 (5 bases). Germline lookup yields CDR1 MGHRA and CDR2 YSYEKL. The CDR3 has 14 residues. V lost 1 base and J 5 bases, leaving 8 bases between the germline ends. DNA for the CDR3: TGCGCCAGCAGCCAAGGGGGACGGAATGAAAAACTGTTTTTT. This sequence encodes CASSQGGRNEKLFF.

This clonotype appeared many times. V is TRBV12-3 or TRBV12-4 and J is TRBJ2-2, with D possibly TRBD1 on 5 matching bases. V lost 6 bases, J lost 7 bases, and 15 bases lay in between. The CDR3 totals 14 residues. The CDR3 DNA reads TGTGCCAGCAGACTCAACAATAGGGGCGGGGAGCTGTTTTTT. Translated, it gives CASRLNNRGGELFF.

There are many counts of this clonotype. CDR3 nucleotide sequence: TGCGCCAGCAGCTTGGTGGGGGGTGGCACTGAAGCTTTCTTT. Protein sequence: CASSLVGGGTEAFF. V and J are TRBV5-1 and TRBJ1-1, with TRBD1 as a possible D gene (5 bases). V lost 0 bases to trimming and J lost 4 bases, with 10 bases between them. The germline V gene has CDR1 SGHRS and CDR2 YFSETQ. CDR3 size: 14 residues.

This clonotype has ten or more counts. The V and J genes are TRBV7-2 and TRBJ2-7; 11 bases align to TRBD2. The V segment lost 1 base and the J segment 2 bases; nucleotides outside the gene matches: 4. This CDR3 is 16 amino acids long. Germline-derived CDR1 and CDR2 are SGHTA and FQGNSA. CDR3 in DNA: TGTGCCAGCAGCTTAGATGCGACTAGCGGGACCTACGAGCAGTACTTC. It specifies CASSLDATSGTYEQYF.

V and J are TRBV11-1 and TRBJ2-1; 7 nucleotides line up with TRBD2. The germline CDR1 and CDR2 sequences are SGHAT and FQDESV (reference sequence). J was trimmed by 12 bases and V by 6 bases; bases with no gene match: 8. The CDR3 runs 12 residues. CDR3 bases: TGTGCCAGCAGTTTAAATGGGGGGGGGCAGTTCTTC. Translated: CASSLNGGGQFF.

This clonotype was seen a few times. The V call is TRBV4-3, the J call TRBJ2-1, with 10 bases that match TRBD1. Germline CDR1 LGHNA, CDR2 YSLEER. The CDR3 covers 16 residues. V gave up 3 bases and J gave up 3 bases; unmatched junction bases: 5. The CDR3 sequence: CASSQGTGEYYNEQFF. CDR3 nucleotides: TGCGCCAGCAGCCAGGGGACAGGGGAATACTACAATGAGCAGTTCTTC.

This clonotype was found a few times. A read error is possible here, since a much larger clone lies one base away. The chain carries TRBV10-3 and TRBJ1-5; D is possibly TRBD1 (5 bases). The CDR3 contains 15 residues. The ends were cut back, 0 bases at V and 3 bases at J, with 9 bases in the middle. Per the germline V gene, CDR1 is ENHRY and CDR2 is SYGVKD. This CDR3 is CAISESGGANQPQHF. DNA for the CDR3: TGTGCCATCAGTGAGTCGGGCGGGGCCAATCAGCCCCAGCATTTT.